Presented here are 3 T cell receptor beta chains from one specimen sequenced in a study of blood T cell repertoires in COVID-19. Sequenced by immunoSEQ multiplex PCR; TCRdb stores in-frame clones only, minus some. Of some 270,000 clones in the sample, 90% were seen once. Input material: peripheral blood. The receptors come from a woman aged 55-70 years with COVID-19, enrolled during active disease.

This rearrangement joins TRBV4-1 to TRBJ1-1; possible D gene TRBD1, 5 bases. Germline CDR1 and CDR2: MGHRA and YSYEKL. V lost 2 bases, J lost 0 bases, and 13 bases lay in between. The CDR3 runs 16 residues. The CDR3 protein is CASSQPQRGMNTEAFF. CDR3 bases: TGCGCCAGCAGCCAACCACAACGGGGGATGAACACTGAAGCTTTCTTT.

The chain joins TRBV2 to TRBJ1-1, with D possibly matching TRBD1 (6 bases). The CDR3 consists of 15 residues. Between the trimmed V and J ends, which lost 6 bases and 3 bases, there was a span of 17 bases. The germline V gene has CDR1 SNHLY and CDR2 FYNNEI. The chain's CDR3 is CASRDSRGGYTEAFF. The DNA for the CDR3 is TGTGCCAGCAGGGATAGCAGGGGTGGGTACACTGAAGCTTTCTTT.

The V and J genes are TRBV6-5 and TRBJ2-7; a possible D gene is TRBD1 (6 bases). Germline V gene lookup returns CDR1 MNHEY and CDR2 SVGAGI. V lost 7 bases to trimming and J lost 2 bases, with 9 bases between them. The CDR3 covers 12 residues. The CDR3: CASTPGAYEQYF. The CDR3 nucleotides read TGTGCCAGCACACCAGGGGCCTACGAGCAGTACTTC.